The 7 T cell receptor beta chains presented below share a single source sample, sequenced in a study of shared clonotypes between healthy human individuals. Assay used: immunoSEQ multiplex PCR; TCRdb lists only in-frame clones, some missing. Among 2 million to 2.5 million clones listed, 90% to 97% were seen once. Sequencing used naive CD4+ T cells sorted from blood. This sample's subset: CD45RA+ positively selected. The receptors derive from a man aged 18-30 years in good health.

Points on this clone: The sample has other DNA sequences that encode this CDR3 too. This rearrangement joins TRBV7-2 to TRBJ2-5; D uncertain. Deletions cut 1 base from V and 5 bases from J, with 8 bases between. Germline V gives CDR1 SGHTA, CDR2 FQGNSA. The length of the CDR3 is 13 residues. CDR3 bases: TGTGCCAGCAGCTTAGAGAGACGGGAGACCCAGTACTTC. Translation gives CASSLERRETQYF.

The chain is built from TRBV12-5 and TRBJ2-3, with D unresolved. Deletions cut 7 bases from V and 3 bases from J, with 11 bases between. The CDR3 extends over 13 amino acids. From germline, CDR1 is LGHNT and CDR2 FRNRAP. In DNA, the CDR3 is TGTGCTAGTGAGGGCAGAATAACAGATACGCAGTATTTT. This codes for CASEGRITDTQYF.

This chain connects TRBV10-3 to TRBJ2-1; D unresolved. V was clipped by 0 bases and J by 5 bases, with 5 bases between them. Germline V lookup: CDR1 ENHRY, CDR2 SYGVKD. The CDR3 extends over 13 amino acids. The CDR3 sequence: CAISESANNEQFF. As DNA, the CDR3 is TGTGCCATCAGTGAGTCTGCCAACAATGAGCAGTTCTTC.

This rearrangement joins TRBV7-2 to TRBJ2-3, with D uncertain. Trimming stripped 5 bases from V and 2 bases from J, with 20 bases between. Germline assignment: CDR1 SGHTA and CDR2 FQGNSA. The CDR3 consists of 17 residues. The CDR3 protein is CASSPKAVALITDTQYF. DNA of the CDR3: TGTGCCAGCAGCCCCAAGGCCGTAGCCCTGATCACAGATACGCAGTATTTT.

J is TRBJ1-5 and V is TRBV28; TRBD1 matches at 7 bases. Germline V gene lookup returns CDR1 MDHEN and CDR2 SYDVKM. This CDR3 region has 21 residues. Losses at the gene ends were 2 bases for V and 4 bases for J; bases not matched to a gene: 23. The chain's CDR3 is CASSLIGGTAGPNVPNQPQHF. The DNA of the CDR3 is TGTGCCAGCAGTTTAATTGGAGGGACAGCCGGACCAAATGTGCCAAATCAGCCCCAGCATTTT.

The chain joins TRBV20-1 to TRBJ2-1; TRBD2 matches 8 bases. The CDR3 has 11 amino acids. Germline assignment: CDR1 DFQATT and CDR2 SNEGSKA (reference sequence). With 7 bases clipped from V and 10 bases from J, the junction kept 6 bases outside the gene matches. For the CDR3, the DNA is TGCAGTGTCCCGGGACTAGGGGAGCAGTTCTTC. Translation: CSVPGLGEQFF.

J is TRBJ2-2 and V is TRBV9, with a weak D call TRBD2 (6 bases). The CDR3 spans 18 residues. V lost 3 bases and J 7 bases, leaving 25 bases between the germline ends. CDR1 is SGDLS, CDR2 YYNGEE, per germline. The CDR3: CASSAGRGTLGGIGELFF. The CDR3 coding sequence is TGTGCCAGCAGCGCAGGGAGAGGGACGCTCGGAGGGATCGGGGAGCTGTTTTTT.